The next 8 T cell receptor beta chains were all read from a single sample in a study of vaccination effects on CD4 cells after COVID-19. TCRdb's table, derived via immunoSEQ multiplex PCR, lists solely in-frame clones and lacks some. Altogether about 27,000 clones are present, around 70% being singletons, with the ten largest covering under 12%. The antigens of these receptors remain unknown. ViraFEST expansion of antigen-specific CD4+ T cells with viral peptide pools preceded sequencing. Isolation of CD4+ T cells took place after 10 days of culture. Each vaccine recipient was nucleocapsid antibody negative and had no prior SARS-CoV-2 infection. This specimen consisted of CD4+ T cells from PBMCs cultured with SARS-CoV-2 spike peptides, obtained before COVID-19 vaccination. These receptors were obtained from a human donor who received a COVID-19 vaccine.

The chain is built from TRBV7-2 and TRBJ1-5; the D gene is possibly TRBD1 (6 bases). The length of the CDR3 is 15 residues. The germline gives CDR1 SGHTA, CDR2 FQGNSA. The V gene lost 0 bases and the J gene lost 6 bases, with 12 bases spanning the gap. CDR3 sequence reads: CASSLAPGAVQPQHF. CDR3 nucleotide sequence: TGTGCCAGCAGCTTAGCGCCGGGGGCGGTTCAGCCCCAGCATTTT.

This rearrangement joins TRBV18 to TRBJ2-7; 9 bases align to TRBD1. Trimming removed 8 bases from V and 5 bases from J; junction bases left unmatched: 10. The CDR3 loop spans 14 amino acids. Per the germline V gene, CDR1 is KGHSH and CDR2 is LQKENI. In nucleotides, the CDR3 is TGTGCCAGCCAACCCGGGACAGGGCTGGACGAGCAGTACTTC. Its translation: CASQPGTGLDEQYF.

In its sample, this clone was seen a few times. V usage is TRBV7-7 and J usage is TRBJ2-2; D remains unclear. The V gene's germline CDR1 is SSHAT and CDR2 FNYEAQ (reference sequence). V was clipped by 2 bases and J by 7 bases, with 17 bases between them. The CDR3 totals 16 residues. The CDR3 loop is CASSLRVATQVGELFF. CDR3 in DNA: TGTGCCAGCAGCTTACGCGTAGCCACCCAGGTCGGGGAGCTGTTTTTT.

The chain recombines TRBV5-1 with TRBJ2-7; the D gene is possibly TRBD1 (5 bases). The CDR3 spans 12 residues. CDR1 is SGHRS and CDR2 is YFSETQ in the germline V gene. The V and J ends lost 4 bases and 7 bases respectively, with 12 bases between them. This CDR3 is CASSAGYREQYF. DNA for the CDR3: TGCGCCAGCAGCGCAGGGTATCGGGAGCAGTACTTC.

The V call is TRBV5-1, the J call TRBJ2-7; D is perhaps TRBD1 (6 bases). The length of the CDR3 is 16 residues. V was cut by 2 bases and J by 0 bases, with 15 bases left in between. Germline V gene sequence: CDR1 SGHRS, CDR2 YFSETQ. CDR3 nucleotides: TGCGCCAGCAGCTTAGAACAGGGCTTACCCTCCTACGAGCAGTACTTC. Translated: CASSLEQGLPSYEQYF. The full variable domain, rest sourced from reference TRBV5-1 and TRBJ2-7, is KAGVTQTPRYLIKTRGQQVTLSCSPISGHRSVSWYQQTPGQGLQFLFEYFSETQRNKGNFPGRFSGRQFSNSRSEMNVSTLELGDSALYLCASSLEQGLPSYEQYFGPGTRLTVT.

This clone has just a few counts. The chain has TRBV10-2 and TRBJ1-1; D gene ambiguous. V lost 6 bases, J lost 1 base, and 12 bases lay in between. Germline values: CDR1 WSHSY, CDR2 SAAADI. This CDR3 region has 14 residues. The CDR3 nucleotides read TGCGCCAGCAGCAGTAGTACTGGGAACACTGAAGCTTTCTTT. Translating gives CASSSSTGNTEAFF.

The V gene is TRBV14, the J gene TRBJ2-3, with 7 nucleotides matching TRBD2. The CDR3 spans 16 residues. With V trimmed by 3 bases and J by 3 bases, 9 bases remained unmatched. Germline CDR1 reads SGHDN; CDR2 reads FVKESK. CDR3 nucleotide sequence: TGTGCCAGCAGCCACTTGGCGCTAGCGGTAACAGATACGCAGTATTTT. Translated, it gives CASSHLALAVTDTQYF.

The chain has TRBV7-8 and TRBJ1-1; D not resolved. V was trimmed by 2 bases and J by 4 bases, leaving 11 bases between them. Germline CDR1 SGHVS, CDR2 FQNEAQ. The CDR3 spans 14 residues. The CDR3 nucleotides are TGTGCCAGCAGCTTAAGTTTTGCTGGCACTGAAGCTTTCTTT. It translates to CASSLSFAGTEAFF.